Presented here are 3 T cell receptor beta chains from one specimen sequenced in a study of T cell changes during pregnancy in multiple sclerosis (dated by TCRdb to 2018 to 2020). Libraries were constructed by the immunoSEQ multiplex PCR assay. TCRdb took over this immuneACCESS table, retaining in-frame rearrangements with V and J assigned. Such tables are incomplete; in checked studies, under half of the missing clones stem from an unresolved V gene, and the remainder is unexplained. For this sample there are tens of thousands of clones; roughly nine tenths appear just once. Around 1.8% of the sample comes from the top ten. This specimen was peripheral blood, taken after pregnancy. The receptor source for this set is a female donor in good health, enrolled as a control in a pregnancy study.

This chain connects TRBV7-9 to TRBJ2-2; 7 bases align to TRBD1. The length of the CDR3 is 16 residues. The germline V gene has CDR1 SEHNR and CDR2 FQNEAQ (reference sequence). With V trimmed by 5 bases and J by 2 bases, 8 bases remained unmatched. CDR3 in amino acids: CASSPLTGLNTGELFF. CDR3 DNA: TGTGCCAGCAGCCCCCTGACAGGGTTAAACACCGGGGAGCTGTTTTTT.

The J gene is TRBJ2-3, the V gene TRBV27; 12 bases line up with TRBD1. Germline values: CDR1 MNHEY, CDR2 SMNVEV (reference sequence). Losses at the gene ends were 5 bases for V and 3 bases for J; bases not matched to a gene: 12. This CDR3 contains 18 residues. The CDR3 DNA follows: TGTGCCAGCAGTCCCCCCCGGGACAGGGGGCGTAGTACAGATACGCAGTATTTT. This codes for CASSPPRDRGRSTDTQYF.

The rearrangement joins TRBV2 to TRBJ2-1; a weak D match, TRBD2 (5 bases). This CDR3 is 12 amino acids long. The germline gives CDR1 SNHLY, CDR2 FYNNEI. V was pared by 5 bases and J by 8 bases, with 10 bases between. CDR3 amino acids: CASSLSGYEQFF. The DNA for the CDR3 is TGTGCCAGCAGTCTTTCGGGGTATGAGCAGTTCTTC.